This T cell receptor beta chain was recorded in a study of long-term antiretroviral therapy in people with HIV. Whole-study results and caveats: Before ART, certain clones expanded, and these dominated the repertoire at all time points. Patients on ART gained diversity, which nonetheless stayed below transplant donor controls.

Sequencing used immunoSEQ v3.0 at survey level. Sequencing used immunoSEQ multiplex PCR; TCRdb keeps in-frame clones, though not all of them. Among 9,000 to 15,000 clones listed, under 85% were seen once. Donors each had at least one pre-ART PBMC sample and at least two post-ART ones. In its sample, this clone was seen a few times. No antigen is known for it. The sequence derives from a woman aged 40 to 55 with HIV. Here the sequenced sample was unsorted PBMCs, taken 0.8 years before starting antiretroviral therapy.

CDR3 coding DNA: TGTGCCAGCAGCGTAGAGGGGAGGGATCAGCCCCAGCATTTT. Residues: CASSVEGRDQPQHF. This chain connects TRBV9 to TRBJ1-5; D may be TRBD1 (5 bases). The CDR3 is made up of 14 amino acids. Deletions cut 0 bases from V and 5 bases from J, with 9 bases between. Germline CDR1 is SGDLS and CDR2 is YYNGEE.